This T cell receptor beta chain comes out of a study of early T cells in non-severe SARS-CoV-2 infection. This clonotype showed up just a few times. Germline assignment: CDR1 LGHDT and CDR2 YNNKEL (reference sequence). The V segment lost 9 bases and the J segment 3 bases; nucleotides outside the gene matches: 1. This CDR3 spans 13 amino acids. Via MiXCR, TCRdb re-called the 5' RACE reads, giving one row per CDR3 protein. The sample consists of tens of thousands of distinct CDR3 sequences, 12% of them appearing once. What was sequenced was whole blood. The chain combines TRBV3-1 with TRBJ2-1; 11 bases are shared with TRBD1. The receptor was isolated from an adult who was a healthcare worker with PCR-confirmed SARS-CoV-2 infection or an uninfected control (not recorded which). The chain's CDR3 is CASGTGGYNEQFF. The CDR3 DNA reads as TGTGCCAGTGGGACAGGGGGCTACAATGAGCAGTTCTTC.